Listed here are 24 T cell receptor beta chains from one sample, sequenced in a study of shared clonotypes between healthy human individuals. Profiled with immunoSEQ multiplex PCR; TCRdb holds only in-frame clones, not every one. The data show around 1,100,000 clones, roughly 80% seen once. Sequencing was done on a sample of memory CD4+ T cells from PBMCs. Sample subset: CD45RA-negative fraction. The receptor source for this set is a man aged 18 to 29 in good health. Some clones in this sample may be carry-over from other donors' samples.

The gene calls are TRBV5-4 and TRBJ1-2, with D unclear. Per germline, CDR1 SGHNT and CDR2 YYREEE (reference sequence). The ends were cut back, 0 bases at V and 8 bases at J, with 14 bases in the middle. The CDR3 extends over 14 amino acids. The CDR3 sequence: CASSLGADPFGYTF. CDR3 bases: TGTGCCAGCAGCTTGGGTGCGGACCCCTTCGGCTACACCTTC.

This clone has just one count. The V gene is TRBV27, the J gene TRBJ2-2; TRBD2 matches 11 bases. This CDR3 has 17 amino acids. With V trimmed by 11 bases and J by 2 bases, 13 bases remained unmatched. Germline assignment: CDR1 MNHEY and CDR2 SMNVEV (reference sequence). Written as DNA, the CDR3 is TGTGCCGGTTTAACCGGGACTAGCGGAAAAAACACCGGGGAGCTGTTTTTT. This sequence encodes CAGLTGTSGKNTGELFF.

V gene TRBV7-9 combines with J gene TRBJ2-2; 7 positions match TRBD2. V lost 5 bases, J lost 0 bases, and 6 bases stayed unmatched. This CDR3 is 16 amino acids long. Germline CDR1 SEHNR, CDR2 FQNEAQ (reference sequence). CDR3 in amino acids: CASSTLAAANTGELFF. CDR3 nucleotides: TGTGCCAGCAGCACCCTAGCGGCCGCGAACACCGGGGAGCTGTTTTTT.

This sequence joins TRBV4-2 and TRBJ2-1, with a tentative D call TRBD2 (7 bases). Germline CDR1 LGHNA, CDR2 YNFKEQ. V lost 1 base and J lost 6, with 13 bases in between. The CDR3 runs to 15 residues. The CDR3 DNA sequence: TGTGCCAGCAGCCAAGCTGGGGGGGGCCTCAATGAGCAGTTCTTC. Translated: CASSQAGGGLNEQFF.

This clone was recorded a few times. V and J are TRBV6-5 and TRBJ1-3, with a tentative D call TRBD1 (6 bases). This CDR3 spans 15 amino acids. V was trimmed by 4 bases and J by 1 base, leaving 11 bases between them. Germline assignment: CDR1 MNHEY and CDR2 SVGAGI. The CDR3 spells CASSSTGTSGNTIYF. CDR3 sequence (DNA): TGTGCCAGCAGTTCCACAGGGACTTCTGGAAACACCATATATTTT.

The chain links TRBV28 to TRBJ2-7; perhaps TRBD1 as D (5 bases). The CDR3 is 16 residues long. V was cut by 2 bases and J by 5 bases, with 19 bases left in between. CDR1 is MDHEN and CDR2 is SYDVKM in the germline V gene. DNA of the CDR3: TGTGCCAGCAGTTTACTCTCAGGAAAGGGGATCAACGAGCAGTACTTC. Protein product: CASSLLSGKGINEQYF.

Written as DNA, the CDR3 is TGTGCCAGCTCACCCCTAGCGGGTGTAGGGTTATCCAAAAACATTCAGTACTTC. It codes for CASSPLAGVGLSKNIQYF. The chain links TRBV18 to TRBJ2-4; 8 bases map to TRBD2. Per the germline V gene, CDR1 is KGHSH and CDR2 is LQKENI. J was trimmed by 2 bases and V by 3 bases; bases with no gene match: 12. The CDR3 length is 18 residues.

On this clone: This clone may be a read error of a much larger clone one base away. CDR3 in DNA: TGCGCCAGCAGCTTGGTGGCTAGCGGGAAAAATACGCAGTATTTT. Amino acid sequence: CASSLVASGKNTQYF. The J gene is TRBJ2-3, the V gene TRBV5-1; the match to TRBD2 covers 9 bases. This CDR3 comprises 15 residues. CDR1 is SGHRS, CDR2 YFSETQ, per germline. V lost 0 bases, J lost 7 bases, and 6 bases stayed unmatched.

This clone occurred many times. The V call is TRBV10-3, the J call TRBJ1-1; D unclear. CDR3 length: 13 amino acids. Germline values: CDR1 ENHRY, CDR2 SYGVKD. Deletions cut 4 bases from V and 1 base from J, with 7 bases between. This CDR3 reads CAISASENTEAFF. The DNA for the CDR3 is TGTGCCATCAGTGCATCAGAGAACACTGAAGCTTTCTTT.

Only one count was recorded for this clone. The rearrangement uses TRBV7-6 and TRBJ2-7; D is possibly TRBD1 or TRBD2 (5 bases each). There are 14 residues in the CDR3. Germline values: CDR1 SGHVS, CDR2 FNYEAQ. Trimming removed 5 bases at V and 2 bases at J, with 13 bases between. The CDR3 DNA reads as TGTGCCAGCAGCCCAACGGGGCTCACCTACGAGCAGTACTTC. Residues: CASSPTGLTYEQYF.

The V gene is TRBV2, the J gene TRBJ1-1; D is unclear. The germline CDR1 and CDR2 sequences are SNHLY and FYNNEI. The V end lost 3 bases, the J end lost 1 base, and 9 bases lay between the germline ends. The length of the CDR3 is 14 residues. The CDR3 reads CASSERSRNTEAFF. The CDR3 nucleotides are TGTGCCAGCAGTGAGCGCAGCCGGAACACTGAAGCTTTCTTT.

This clone was counted a few times. This chain links TRBV7-8 with TRBJ1-2; the D is unclear. CDR3 size: 14 residues. Germline assignment: CDR1 SGHVS and CDR2 FQNEAQ. V was trimmed by 6 bases and J by 2 bases, leaving 13 bases between them. CDR3 coding DNA: TGTGCCAGCAGTGTTTTCGGCGGAAACTATGGCTACACCTTC. Translation: CASSVFGGNYGYTF.

This clone was seen only a few times. The chain is built from TRBV18 and TRBJ1-1; no firm D call. Per the germline V gene, CDR1 is KGHSH and CDR2 is LQKENI. This CDR3 is built from 13 residues. V was cut by 5 bases and J by 1 base, with 8 bases left in between. The CDR3: CASSADWNTEAFF. CDR3 bases: TGTGCCAGCTCAGCAGACTGGAACACTGAAGCTTTCTTT.

V usage is TRBV9 and J usage is TRBJ2-5, with 13 bases that match TRBD2. CDR1 SGDLS and CDR2 YYNGEE come from the germline V gene. With 2 bases clipped from V and 1 base from J, the junction kept 5 bases outside the gene matches. There are 17 residues in the CDR3. The CDR3 nucleotides read TGTGCCAGCAGCGTTGGACTAGCGGGGGACTTCCAAGAGACCCAGTACTTC. This translates into CASSVGLAGDFQETQYF.

Comments on this clone: Other DNA variants within this sample encode the same CDR3. The gene calls are TRBV5-5 and TRBJ1-2; TRBD1 is a possible D gene (5 bases). The V and J ends lost 2 bases and 8 bases respectively, with 13 bases between them. Germline CDR1 SGHKS, CDR2 YYEKEE (reference sequence). The CDR3 sequence is 13 residues long. CDR3 protein: CASSLGSGDGYTF. The DNA for the CDR3 is TGTGCCAGCAGCTTAGGGTCGGGGGACGGCTACACCTTC.

With regard to this clone: This sample also contains other DNA sequences that code for the same CDR3. CDR3: CASSPAGGNEQFF. The CDR3 DNA follows: TGTGCCAGCAGCCCCGCCGGCGGCAATGAGCAGTTCTTC. The V and J genes are TRBV7-3 and TRBJ2-1; no reliable D call. CDR3 length equals 13 residues. V dropped 5 bases and J dropped 6 bases, with 11 bases sitting between them. Germline CDR1 and CDR2: SGHTA and FQGTGA.

The chain joins TRBV7-2 to TRBJ2-3; D not certain. CDR1 SGHTA and CDR2 FQGNSA come from the germline V gene. V gave up 1 base and J gave up 4 bases, with 9 bases separating them. The CDR3 loop spans 14 amino acids. Written as DNA, the CDR3 is TGTGCCAGCAGCTTAGTGGCTCTACCAGATACGCAGTATTTT. It yields the protein CASSLVALPDTQYF.

DNA of the CDR3: TGTGCCAGCAGCCCCTTAGGACAGGGAGGGAACACCGGGGAGCTGTTTTTT. Translated, it gives CASSPLGQGGNTGELFF. V and J are TRBV7-8 and TRBJ2-2; 8 bases are shared with TRBD1. The J segment lost 1 base and the V segment lost 5 bases, leaving 9 bases of the junction unmatched. The CDR3 extends over 17 amino acids. CDR1 is SGHVS, CDR2 FQNEAQ, per germline. The complete variable domain, with remaining parts taken from reference TRBV7-8 and TRBJ2-2, reads GAGVSQSPRYKVAKRGQDVALRCDPISGHVSLFWYQQALGQGPEFLTYFQNEAQLDKSGLPSDRFFAERPEGSVSTLKIQRTQQEDSAVYLCASSPLGQGGNTGELFFGEGSRLTVL.

The chain links TRBV7-3 to TRBJ1-5; weak D call: TRBD1 (6 bases). The germline CDR1 and CDR2 sequences are SGHTA and FQGTGA. This CDR3 contains 14 residues. Deletions cut 11 bases from V and 1 base from J, with 15 bases between. Here the CDR3 DNA reads TGTGCCGGCCGAGGGGGATTCAGCAATCAGCCCCAGCATTTT. This translates into CAGRGGFSNQPQHF.

The chain is built from TRBV30 and TRBJ2-3, with D maybe TRBD2 (5 bases). The V and J ends lost 0 bases and 1 base respectively, with 8 bases between them. Germline lookup yields CDR1 GTSNPN and CDR2 SVGIG (reference sequence). The CDR3 runs to 14 residues. CDR3 nucleotides: TGTGCCTGGAGTGTAAGGCGGGGCACAGATACGCAGTATTTT. This sequence encodes CAWSVRRGTDTQYF.

CDR3 bases: TGTGCCAGCACATGGGGGCGGGAAGGTTCACCCCTCCACTTT. Its translation: CASTWGREGSPLHF. The chain links TRBV6-5 to TRBJ1-6, with D tentatively TRBD1 (6 bases). Germline CDR1 MNHEY, CDR2 SVGAGI. This CDR3 is 14 amino acids long. V shed 7 bases and J shed 9 bases, with 16 bases lying between them.

V and J are TRBV21-1 and TRBJ1-2; the DNA was not used to check the table's D call, TRBD1. TRBV21-1 is classified as a pseudogene. The CDR3 sequence is 16 residues long. CDR3 coding DNA: TGTGCCAGCAGCAAAACCGGGACAGGGAGACGGTATGGCTACACCTTC. Translating it yields CASSKTGTGRRYGYTF.

This chain uses TRBV2 with TRBJ2-5; a weak D match, TRBD1 (6 bases). This CDR3 is built from 12 residues. Trimming removed 10 bases at V and 2 bases at J, with 11 bases between. The germline V gene encodes CDR1 SNHLY and CDR2 FYNNEI. This CDR3 reads CATGQNQETQYF. For the CDR3, the DNA is TGTGCCACCGGACAGAATCAAGAGACCCAGTACTTC.

The chain combines TRBV15 with TRBJ1-5; 7 bases fit TRBD1. Looked up from germline, CDR1 is LNHNV and CDR2 is YYDKDF (reference sequence). This CDR3 is 15 amino acids long. After removal of 1 base from V and 6 bases from J, the junction contained 6 bases not matched to a gene. CDR3 region: CATSRGRGGGQPQHF. The CDR3 region has the DNA TGTGCCACCAGCAGAGGTCGAGGGGGCGGTCAGCCCCAGCATTTT.